What follows are 26 T cell receptor beta chains derived from one specimen sequenced in a study of cytomegalovirus exposure and HLA in healthy donors. PCR amplification relied on 60 Vbeta primers (plus 13 Jbeta primers). Produced via immunoSEQ multiplex PCR; TCRdb's table is partial and in-frame only. The data contain 150,000 or so clones, around 80% of them seen just once; the ten biggest clones take up roughly 0.69%. Sequencing was done on a sample of PBMCs. The receptor source for this set is a woman younger than 35 in good health and CMV-seronegative.

The V call is TRBV19, the J call TRBJ2-7, with D possibly TRBD2 on 6 matching bases. The CDR3 has 15 residues. Germline V CDR1 and CDR2: LNHDA, SQIVND (reference sequence). V gave up 5 bases and J gave up 0 bases, with 14 bases separating them. For the CDR3, the DNA is TGTGCCAGTAGTCATAGCGGAAGGGGCTCCTACGAGCAGTACTTC. This translates into CASSHSGRGSYEQYF.

V is TRBV5-4 and J is TRBJ2-1, with 7 bases identical to TRBD2. Germline values: CDR1 SGHNT, CDR2 YYREEE (reference sequence). The CDR3 length is 15 residues. The V and J ends lost 4 bases and 8 bases, in that order; junction bases with no gene match: 12. The CDR3 DNA is TGTGCCAGCAGCCCCCGGTATCGGGAGGCGTATGAGCAGTTCTTC. Protein product: CASSPRYREAYEQFF.

This chain joins TRBV6-5 and TRBJ1-1; 10 bases align to TRBD1. CDR3 size: 15 residues. With 0 bases clipped from V and 4 bases from J, the junction kept 2 bases outside the gene matches. CDR1 is MNHEY and CDR2 is SVGAGI in the germline V gene. The CDR3 region is CASSYSDRGGTEAFF. The CDR3 bases are TGTGCCAGCAGTTACTCGGACAGGGGGGGCACTGAAGCTTTCTTT.

The J gene is TRBJ2-7, the V gene TRBV29-1, with D maybe TRBD1 (5 bases). V shed 4 bases and J shed 2 bases, with 15 bases lying between them. The CDR3 runs 14 residues. The germline gives CDR1 SQVTM, CDR2 ANQGSEA. The CDR3 is CSVVEGAYAYEQYF. The CDR3 DNA is TGCAGCGTTGTCGAAGGGGCATATGCCTACGAGCAGTACTTC.

The chain uses TRBV5-1 and TRBJ2-3; D call uncertain. CDR1 is SGHRS and CDR2 is YFSETQ in the germline V gene. The CDR3 spans 17 residues. V gave up 0 bases and J gave up 2 bases, with 16 bases separating them. CDR3 loop: CASSLEPTSFHTDTQYF. In nucleotides, the CDR3 is TGCGCCAGCAGCTTGGAACCCACATCCTTCCACACAGATACGCAGTATTTT.

The V and J genes are TRBV11-2 and TRBJ1-4, with 9 nucleotides matching TRBD1. The CDR3 loop spans 16 amino acids. Germline values: CDR1 SGHAT, CDR2 FQNNGV. V was pared by 6 bases and J by 5 bases, with 10 bases of the junction left unmatched. CDR3 loop: CASSSARTGENEKLFF. The CDR3 region has the DNA TGTGCCAGCAGTTCAGCTCGGACAGGGGAAAATGAAAAACTGTTTTTT. Full variable domain (outside the CDR3, taken from reference TRBV11-2 and TRBJ1-4): EAGVAQSPRYKIIEKRQSVAFWCNPISGHATLYWYQQILGQGPKLLIQFQNNGVVDDSQLPKDRFSAERLKGVDSTLKIQPAKLEDSAVYLCASSSARTGENEKLFFGSGTQLSVL.

There are a few counts of this clone. The J gene is TRBJ2-2, the V gene TRBV19; 9 bases are shared with TRBD2. From germline, CDR1 is LNHDA and CDR2 SQIVND (reference sequence). The junction had 8 bases not matched to a gene; V was cut back by 0 bases and J by 6 bases. The CDR3 consists of 17 residues. The CDR3 region is CASSIESSGSYPGELFF. The CDR3 bases are TGTGCCAGTAGTATAGAGAGTAGCGGGAGTTACCCCGGGGAGCTGTTTTTT.

This chain uses TRBV18 with TRBJ2-1; possible D gene TRBD1, 6 bases. Per germline, CDR1 KGHSH and CDR2 LQKENI. The V gene lost 1 base and the J gene lost 0 bases, with 16 bases spanning the gap. CDR3 size: 18 residues. Written as DNA, the CDR3 is TGTGCCAGCTCACCACGACTAATTACAGGGAGCTCCTACAATGAGCAGTTCTTC. Protein sequence: CASSPRLITGSSYNEQFF.

The chain has TRBV7-8 and TRBJ2-5; 12 bases match TRBD2. This CDR3 has 17 residues. The V segment lost 1 base and the J segment 5 bases; nucleotides outside the gene matches: 8. CDR1 and CDR2 from the germline V gene are SGHVS and FQNEAQ. CDR3 DNA sequence: TGTGCCAGCAGCTTAGGGCTAGCGGGAGGGGTTGAGGAGACCCAGTACTTC. This gives the protein CASSLGLAGGVEETQYF.

The chain carries TRBV5-6 and TRBJ1-1; 7 positions match TRBD1. Germline V gene data show CDR1 as SGHDT and CDR2 as YYEEEE. This CDR3 has 13 amino acids. V lost 4 bases and J lost 8; bases outside the gene matches: 8. The CDR3, as DNA: TGTGCCAGCAGCGGAGGACAGGCTGACGAAGCTTTCTTT. Residues: CASSGGQADEAFF.

This chain joins TRBV4-1 and TRBJ2-7; possible D gene TRBD1, 6 bases. The CDR3 runs 17 residues. Germline CDR1 and CDR2: MGHRA and YSYEKL. V dropped 0 bases and J dropped 2 bases, with 17 bases sitting between them. The CDR3 DNA reads as TGCGCCAGCAGCCAAGATCAGCGGACAGCCCTTACCTACGAGCAGTACTTC. Its protein is CASSQDQRTALTYEQYF.

Written as DNA, the CDR3 is TGTGCCAGCAGCTCCGGGGAGACCCAGTACTTC. The encoded protein is CASSSGETQYF. This chain joins TRBV7-9 and TRBJ2-5; D ambiguous. V dropped 4 bases and J dropped 5 bases, with 5 bases sitting between them. The length of the CDR3 is 11 residues. Germline V gene sequence: CDR1 SEHNR, CDR2 FQNEAQ (reference sequence).

The chain is built from TRBV28 and TRBJ2-2; perhaps TRBD2 as D (5 bases). CDR1 is MDHEN and CDR2 is SYDVKM in the germline V gene. V was pared by 2 bases and J by 3 bases, with 10 bases between. The CDR3 spans 15 residues. This CDR3 is CASSLGLAYTGELFF. The CDR3 DNA reads TGTGCCAGCAGTTTAGGCCTAGCATACACCGGGGAGCTGTTTTTT.

V and J are TRBV10-3 and TRBJ1-5; D is uncertain. V was cut by 5 bases and J by 6 bases, with 8 bases left in between. Germline V gene sequence: CDR1 ENHRY, CDR2 SYGVKD. This CDR3 is built from 12 residues. The CDR3 DNA follows: TGTGCCATCAGTACCTCGGGTCAGCCCCAGCATTTT. Translating gives CAISTSGQPQHF.

The chain joins TRBV4-2 to TRBJ2-1; 7 nucleotides match TRBD1. The germline gives CDR1 LGHNA, CDR2 YNFKEQ. V trimming: 3 bases; J trimming: 2 bases; junction bases outside the gene matches: 1. The CDR3 is 14 amino acids. CDR3 region: CASSQDRTYNEQFF. The CDR3, as DNA: TGTGCCAGCAGCCAGGACAGGACCTACAATGAGCAGTTCTTC.

V is TRBV2 and J is TRBJ2-2, with D maybe TRBD1 (6 bases). The V and J ends lost 3 bases and 7 bases respectively, with 12 bases between them. This CDR3 is 14 amino acids long. From germline, CDR1 is SNHLY and CDR2 FYNNEI. DNA for the CDR3: TGTGCCAGCAGTGAGAACAGGGTGGGCGGGGAGCTGTTTTTT. Translating gives CASSENRVGGELFF.

This chain connects TRBV2 to TRBJ1-2, with D perhaps TRBD1 (6 bases). V was pared by 3 bases and J by 5 bases, with 28 bases between. Per the germline V gene, CDR1 is SNHLY and CDR2 is FYNNEI. The CDR3 consists of 19 residues. The chain's CDR3 is CASSDPADSHQGYPYGYTF. CDR3 in DNA: TGTGCCAGCAGTGACCCAGCGGACAGCCACCAGGGGTATCCTTATGGCTACACCTTC.

The V and J genes are TRBV28 and TRBJ1-5; D gene uncertain. The CDR3 has 14 amino acids. Germline values: CDR1 MDHEN, CDR2 SYDVKM. V was cut by 7 bases and J by 0 bases, with 10 bases left in between. CDR3 sequence (DNA): TGTGCCAGCATGGGAGTTAATAGCAATCAGCCCCAGCATTTT. This sequence encodes CASMGVNSNQPQHF. Complete variable domain (other parts from reference TRBV28 and TRBJ1-5): DVKVTQSSRYLVKRTGEKVFLECVQDMDHENMFWYRQDPGLGLRLIYFSYDVKMKEKGDIPEGYSVSREKKERFSLILESASTNQTSMYLCASMGVNSNQPQHFGDGTRLSIL.

This sequence joins TRBV7-9 and TRBJ1-4; D gene unclear. Germline assignment: CDR1 SEHNR and CDR2 FQNEAQ (reference sequence). This CDR3 has 15 residues. Between the trimmed V and J ends, which lost 5 bases and 7 bases, there was a span of 17 bases. Here the CDR3 DNA reads TGTGCCAGCAGCCCCAATTCTGGGCTGGGTGAAAAACTGTTTTTT. Translated: CASSPNSGLGEKLFF.

Only one count was recorded for this clone. The chain combines TRBV6-1 with TRBJ2-3; TRBD1 matches 7 bases. The CDR3 runs 17 residues. Unmatched junction bases numbered 10, after V lost 4 bases and J lost 0 bases. Germline-derived CDR1 and CDR2 are MNHNS and SASEGT. The CDR3 protein is CASSGWDSSTSTDTQYF. CDR3 nucleotides: TGTGCCAGCAGTGGGTGGGACAGTTCAACTAGCACAGATACGCAGTATTTT.

The chain couples TRBV6-5 to TRBJ1-2, with TRBD1 as a possible D gene (5 bases). The CDR3 is 14 amino acids. Trimming left V 6 bases short and J 7 bases short, with 18 bases between. CDR1 is MNHEY, CDR2 SVGAGI, per germline. DNA for the CDR3: TGTGCCAGCAGGGGGGTGGGAGGGAAAGGTGGCTACACCTTC. Amino acids: CASRGVGGKGGYTF.

The genes are TRBV4-1 and TRBJ1-2; no firm D call. The germline CDR1 and CDR2 sequences are MGHRA and YSYEKL. Trimming took 0 bases from V and 5 from J, leaving 4 bases between them. This CDR3 has 12 amino acids. In DNA form, the CDR3 reads TGCGCCAGCAGCCAAGACGGTTATGGCTACACCTTC. Translation: CASSQDGYGYTF.

The chain employs TRBV19 and TRBJ2-5; 11 bases are a match to TRBD1. V gave up 4 bases and J gave up 5 bases; unmatched junction bases: 15. The CDR3 has 18 residues. Germline lookup yields CDR1 LNHDA and CDR2 SQIVND (reference sequence). CDR3 in DNA: TGTGCCAGTAGTAGAGTTCGGGACAGGGGGACGGGCAAGGAGACCCAGTACTTC. Translating it yields CASSRVRDRGTGKETQYF.

In this sample, this clone turned up once. The chain couples TRBV5-4 to TRBJ2-7; 10 bases are a match to TRBD1. The V segment lost 3 bases and the J segment 4 bases; nucleotides outside the gene matches: 4. The CDR3 covers 14 residues. The germline V gene encodes CDR1 SGHNT and CDR2 YYREEE (reference sequence). CDR3 nucleotides: TGTGCCAGCAGCTCCGGGACAGGGGAATACGAGCAGTACTTC. Translating gives CASSSGTGEYEQYF.

The chain has TRBV9 and TRBJ2-7, with TRBD1 identical over 9 bases. CDR3 length: 13 amino acids. CDR1 SGDLS and CDR2 YYNGEE come from the germline V gene. J gave up 3 bases and V 3 bases, and 1 base lay outside the gene matches. DNA of the CDR3: TGTGCCAGCAGCGGGGGACAGGGCTACGAGCAGTACTTC. Protein product: CASSGGQGYEQYF.

The gene calls are TRBV27 and TRBJ2-3; tentatively, D is TRBD2 (5 bases). Germline-derived CDR1 and CDR2 are MNHEY and SMNVEV (reference sequence). V lost 5 bases to trimming and J lost 8 bases, with 11 bases between them. The CDR3 spans 12 residues. CDR3 coding DNA: TGTGCCAGCAGTCCCCTCGAGGGTACGCAGTATTTT. Translating gives CASSPLEGTQYF.